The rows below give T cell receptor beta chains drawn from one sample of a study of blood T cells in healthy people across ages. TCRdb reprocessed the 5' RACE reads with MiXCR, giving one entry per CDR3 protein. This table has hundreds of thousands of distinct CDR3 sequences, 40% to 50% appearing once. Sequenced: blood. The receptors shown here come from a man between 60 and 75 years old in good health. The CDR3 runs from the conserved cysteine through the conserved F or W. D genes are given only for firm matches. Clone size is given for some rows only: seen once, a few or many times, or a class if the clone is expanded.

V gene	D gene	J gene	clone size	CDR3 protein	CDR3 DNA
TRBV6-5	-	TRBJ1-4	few	CASSYSRGNGEKLFF	TGTGCCAGCAGTTACTCGAGAGGGAACGGCGAAAAACTGTTTTTT
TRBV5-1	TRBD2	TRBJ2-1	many	CASSTSDYNEQFF	TGCGCCAGCAGCACTAGCGACTACAATGAGCAGTTCTTC
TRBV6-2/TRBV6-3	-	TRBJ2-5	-	CASSQTSHEQYF	TGTGCCAGCAGCCAAACTAGTCATGAGCAGTACTTC
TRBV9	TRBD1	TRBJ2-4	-	CASSTRDRDGNIQYF	TGTGCCAGCAGCACGAGGGACAGGGATGGGAACATTCAGTACTTC
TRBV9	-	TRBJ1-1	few	CASSPWEGFAEAFF	TGTGCCAGCAGCCCCTGGGAGGGGTTTGCTGAAGCTTTCTTT
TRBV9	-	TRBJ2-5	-	CASSVGATNLQETQYF	TGTGCCAGCAGCGTAGGGGCAACCAACCTCCAAGAGACCCAGTACTTC
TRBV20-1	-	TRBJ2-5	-	CSCDRAETQYF	TGCAGTTGCGACCGCGCAGAGACCCAGTACTTC
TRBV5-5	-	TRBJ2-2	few	CASSLVMLAMDGELFF	TGTGCCAGCAGCTTGGTGATGTTAGCAATGGACGGGGAGCTGTTTTTT
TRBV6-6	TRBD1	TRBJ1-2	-	CASSRRDDRDGYTF	TGTGCCAGCAGTCGCCGGGACGACAGGGATGGCTACACCTTC
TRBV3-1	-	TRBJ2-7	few	CASSRAEARSHEQYF	TGTGCCAGCAGCCGCGCGGAAGCCAGATCCCACGAGCAGTACTTC
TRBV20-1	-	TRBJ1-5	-	CSARMTGKYQPQHF	TGCAGTGCTAGAATGACGGGAAAATATCAGCCCCAGCATTTT
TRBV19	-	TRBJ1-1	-	CASQDSLPMNTEAFF	TGTGCCAGCCAAGACAGTTTGCCCATGAACACTGAAGCTTTCTTT
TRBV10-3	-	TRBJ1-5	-	CAVGRDNQPQHF	TGTGCCGTCGGCAGGGACAATCAGCCCCAGCATTTT
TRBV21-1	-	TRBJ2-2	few	CASSNMVNRGNTGELFF	TGTGCCAGCAGCAATATGGTGAACAGGGGGAACACCGGGGAGCTGTTTTTT
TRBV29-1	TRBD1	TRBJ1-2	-	CSVPWTGPNYGYTF	TGCAGCGTTCCCTGGACAGGTCCTAACTATGGCTACACCTTC
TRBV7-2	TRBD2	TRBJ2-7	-	CASSLVAGGPQRTYEQYF	TGTGCCAGCAGCTTAGTAGCGGGGGGGCCACAAAGGACCTACGAGCAGTACTTC
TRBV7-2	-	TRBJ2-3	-	CTSSSVINTQYF	TGTACCAGCAGCTCGGTTATTAATACGCAGTATTTT
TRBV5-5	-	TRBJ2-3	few	CASSKGPLTPDTQYF	TGTGCCAGCAGCAAAGGACCTCTAACCCCGGATACGCAGTATTTT
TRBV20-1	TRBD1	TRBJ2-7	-	CSARDPGQGAYEQYF	TGCAGTGCTAGAGACCCGGGACAGGGGGCCTACGAGCAGTACTTC
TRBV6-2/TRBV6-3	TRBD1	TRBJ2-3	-	CASRRGQGAFTQYF	TGTGCCAGCCGAAGGGGACAGGGGGCCTTTACGCAGTATTTT
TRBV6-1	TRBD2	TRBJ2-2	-	CASSRGLASGGTNTGELFF	TGTGCCAGCAGTAGGGGCCTTGCTAGCGGGGGGACGAACACCGGGGAGCTGTTTTTT
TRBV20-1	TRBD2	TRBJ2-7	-	CSARDRGGSRSSYEQYF	TGCAGTGCTAGAGATCGGGGGGGTAGCCGGAGCTCCTACGAGCAGTACTTC
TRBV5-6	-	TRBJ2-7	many	CASSLGLTIVEQYF	TGTGCCAGCAGCTTGGGATTGACTATTGTCGAGCAGTACTTC
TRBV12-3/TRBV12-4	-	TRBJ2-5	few	CASQSKGRKGETQYF	TGTGCCAGCCAGTCAAAAGGACGTAAGGGAGAGACCCAGTACTTC
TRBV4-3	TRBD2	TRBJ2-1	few	CASSQDFSGGAGNEQFF	TGCGCCAGCAGCCAAGATTTCAGCGGGGGGGCGGGGAATGAGCAGTTCTTC
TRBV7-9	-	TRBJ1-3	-	CASSPTEGATGNTIYF	TGTGCCAGCAGCCCTACAGAGGGTGCGACTGGAAACACCATATATTTT
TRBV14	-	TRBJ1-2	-	CASSQGPAAISYGYTF	TGTGCCAGCAGCCAAGGGCCGGCGGCAATTAGCTATGGCTACACCTTC
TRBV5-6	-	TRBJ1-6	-	CASSLAGANDFGSPLHF	TGTGCCAGCAGCTTGGCCGGGGCGAACGATTTTGGGTCACCCCTCCACTTT
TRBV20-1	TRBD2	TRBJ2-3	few	CSASERGGLIDTQYF	TGCAGTGCTAGTGAGCGGGGGGGCCTGATAGATACGCAGTATTTT
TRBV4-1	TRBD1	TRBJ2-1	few	CASSQVVGDRGYNEQFF	TGCGCCAGCAGCCAAGTGGTTGGAGACAGGGGGTACAATGAGCAGTTCTTC
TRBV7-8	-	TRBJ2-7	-	CASSLVRHKYNEQYF	TGTGCCAGCAGCTTAGTCAGGCATAAGTACAATGAGCAGTACTTC
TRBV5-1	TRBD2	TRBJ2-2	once	CASNHGLASNTGELFF	TGCGCCAGCAACCACGGACTAGCTTCTAACACCGGGGAGCTGTTTTTT
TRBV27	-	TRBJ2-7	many	CASSVRGSYEQYF	TGTGCCAGCAGCGTTAGGGGTTCCTACGAGCAGTACTTC
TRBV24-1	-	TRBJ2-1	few	CATSDSTGLRYNEQFF	TGTGCCACCAGTGATTCAACAGGGCTACGCTACAATGAGCAGTTCTTC
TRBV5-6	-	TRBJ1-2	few	CASSFYRESYSYGYTF	TGTGCCAGCAGCTTCTACAGGGAATCCTATTCCTATGGCTACACCTTC
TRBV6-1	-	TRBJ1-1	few	CASSLLRGTEAFF	TGTGCCAGCAGTCTACTCAGGGGCACTGAAGCTTTCTTT
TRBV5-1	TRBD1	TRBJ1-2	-	CASSSRSGTGGSGYTF	TGCGCCAGCAGCTCTAGATCCGGGACAGGGGGGTCTGGCTACACCTTC
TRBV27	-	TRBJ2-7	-	CASSSPAVSGRYEQYF	TGTGCCAGCAGTTCGCCGGCCGTCAGCGGACGTTACGAGCAGTACTTC
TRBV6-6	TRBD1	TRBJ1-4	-	CASSYHGQGRNEKLFF	TGTGCCAGCAGTTACCACGGACAGGGCCGGAATGAAAAACTGTTTTTT
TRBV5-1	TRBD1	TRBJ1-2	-	CASSLDTGGFYGYTF	TGCGCCAGCAGCTTGGACACAGGGGGCTTCTATGGCTACACCTTC
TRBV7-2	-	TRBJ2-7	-	CASSLLVGVEQYF	TGTGCCAGCAGCTTATTGGTAGGGGTCGAGCAGTACTTC
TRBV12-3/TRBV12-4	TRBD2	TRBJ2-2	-	CASSLGTSGPRGLFF	TGTGCCAGCAGTTTAGGGACTAGCGGACCTAGGGGGCTGTTTTTT
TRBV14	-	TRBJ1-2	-	CASSQQELYGYTF	TGTGCCAGCAGCCAACAGGAGCTATATGGCTACACCTTC
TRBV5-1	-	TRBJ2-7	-	CASSFEYPGDEQYF	TGCGCCAGCAGCTTCGAGTACCCGGGGGACGAGCAGTACTTC